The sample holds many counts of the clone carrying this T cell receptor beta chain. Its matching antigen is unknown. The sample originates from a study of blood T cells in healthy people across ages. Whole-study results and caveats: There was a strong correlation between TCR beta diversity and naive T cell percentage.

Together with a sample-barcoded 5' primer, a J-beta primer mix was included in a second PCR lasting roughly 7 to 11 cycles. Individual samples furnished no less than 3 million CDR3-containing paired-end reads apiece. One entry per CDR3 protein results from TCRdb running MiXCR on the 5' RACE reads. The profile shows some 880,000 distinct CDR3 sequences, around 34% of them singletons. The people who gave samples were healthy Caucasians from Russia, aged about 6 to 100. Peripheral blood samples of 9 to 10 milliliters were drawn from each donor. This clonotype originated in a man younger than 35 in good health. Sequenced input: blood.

The CDR3, as DNA: TGTGCCAGCAGCCAAGGGGGGAACTATGGCTACACCTTC. This translates into CASSQGGNYGYTF. The chain employs TRBV14 and TRBJ1-2; D possibly corresponds to TRBD1 (5 bases). CDR3 length equals 13 residues. Germline V gives CDR1 SGHDN, CDR2 FVKESK. Trimming removed 1 base at V and 2 bases at J, with 5 bases between.